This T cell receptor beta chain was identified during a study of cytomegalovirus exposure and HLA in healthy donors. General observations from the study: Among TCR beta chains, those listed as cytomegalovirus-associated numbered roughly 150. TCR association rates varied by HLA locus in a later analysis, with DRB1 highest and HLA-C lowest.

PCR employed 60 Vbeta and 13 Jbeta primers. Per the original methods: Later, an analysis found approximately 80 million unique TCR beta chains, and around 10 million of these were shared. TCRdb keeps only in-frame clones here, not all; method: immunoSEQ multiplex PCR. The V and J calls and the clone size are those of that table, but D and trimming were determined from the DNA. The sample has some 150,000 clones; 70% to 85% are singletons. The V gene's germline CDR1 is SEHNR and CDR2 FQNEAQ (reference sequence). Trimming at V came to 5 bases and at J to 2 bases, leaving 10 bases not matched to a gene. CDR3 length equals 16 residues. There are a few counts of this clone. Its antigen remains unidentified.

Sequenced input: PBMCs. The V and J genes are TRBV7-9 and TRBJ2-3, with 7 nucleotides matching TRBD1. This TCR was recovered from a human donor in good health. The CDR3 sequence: CASSPRTGQDTDTQYF. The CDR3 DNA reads TGTGCCAGCAGCCCCCGGACAGGTCAGGACACAGATACGCAGTATTTT.